These 7 T cell receptor beta chains originate from one sample sequenced in a study of a mutant IDH1 vaccine in newly diagnosed glioma. These receptors lack a known antigen. Sequencing used immunoSEQ multiplex PCR; TCRdb keeps in-frame clones, though not all of them. The sample holds almost 85,000 clones, around 85% seen once. The time point is: week 23, last vaccination. Every vaccination contained 300 ug of the mutant IDH1 20-mer peptide and was paired with topical imiquimod. Sample: PBMCs, taken from a glioma patient whose treatment included an IDH1 peptide vaccine. These receptors came from a man under 40 with glioma. Some clones in this sample may be carry-over from other donors' samples.

The chain joins TRBV7-2 to TRBJ2-1; tentatively, D is TRBD2 (5 bases). V shed 1 base and J shed 7 bases, with 14 bases lying between them. The CDR3 has 15 amino acids. The germline V gene encodes CDR1 SGHTA and CDR2 FQGNSA. The CDR3 nucleotides are TGTGCCAGCAGCTTAGGAGGGCTTAGGGAGAATGAGCAGTTCTTC. It yields the protein CASSLGGLRENEQFF.

This chain links TRBV27 with TRBJ2-2; a weak D match, TRBD1 (7 bases). V was pared by 4 bases and J by 5 bases, with 17 bases between. The CDR3 has 16 amino acids. Germline lookup yields CDR1 MNHEY and CDR2 SMNVEV (reference sequence). CDR3 protein: CASSYHSTGRTGELFF. CDR3 nucleotide sequence: TGTGCCAGCAGTTACCACTCGACAGGGAGGACCGGGGAGCTGTTTTTT.

This rearrangement joins TRBV5-1 to TRBJ1-2; D might be TRBD1 (5 bases). This CDR3 is 14 amino acids long. The ends were cut back, 0 bases at V and 4 bases at J, with 10 bases in the middle. Germline CDR1 SGHRS, CDR2 YFSETQ. The CDR3: CASSLAAGVYGYTF. DNA of the CDR3: TGCGCCAGCAGCTTGGCCGCGGGGGTCTATGGCTACACCTTC.

The J gene is TRBJ1-2, the V gene TRBV6-5; D ambiguous. Germline V gene lookup returns CDR1 MNHEY and CDR2 SVGAGI. V lost 2 bases, J lost 8 bases, and 9 bases lay in between. This CDR3 has 12 amino acids. The chain's CDR3 is CASSYDGGGYTF. In nucleotides, the CDR3 is TGTGCCAGCAGTTACGATGGAGGGGGCTACACCTTC.

The chain combines TRBV30 with TRBJ2-3; D gene unclear. The CDR3 runs 13 residues. V was pared by 5 bases and J by 2 bases, with 11 bases between. CDR1 and CDR2 (germline): GTSNPN, SVGIG (reference sequence). The CDR3 DNA sequence: TGTGCCTGGGGGCCCACCTACACAGATACGCAGTATTTT. Encoded protein: CAWGPTYTDTQYF.

V gene TRBV6-1 combines with J gene TRBJ1-2, with D possibly being TRBD1 (6 bases). This CDR3 comprises 17 residues. Germline CDR1 and CDR2: MNHNS and SASEGT. Trimming took 0 bases from V and 7 from J, leaving 21 bases between them. The CDR3 reads CASSEATGRPVGRGYTF. The CDR3 nucleotides are TGTGCCAGCAGTGAAGCGACAGGAAGGCCCGTGGGGCGTGGCTACACCTTC.

This chain joins TRBV9 and TRBJ1-6, with D possibly being TRBD1 (5 bases). Germline V gene data show CDR1 as SGDLS and CDR2 as YYNGEE. V was pared by 0 bases and J by 6 bases, with 10 bases between. The CDR3 has 15 amino acids. CDR3 amino acids: CASSVAGVPNSPLHF. For the CDR3, the DNA is TGTGCCAGCAGCGTAGCGGGGGTTCCTAATTCACCCCTCCACTTT.